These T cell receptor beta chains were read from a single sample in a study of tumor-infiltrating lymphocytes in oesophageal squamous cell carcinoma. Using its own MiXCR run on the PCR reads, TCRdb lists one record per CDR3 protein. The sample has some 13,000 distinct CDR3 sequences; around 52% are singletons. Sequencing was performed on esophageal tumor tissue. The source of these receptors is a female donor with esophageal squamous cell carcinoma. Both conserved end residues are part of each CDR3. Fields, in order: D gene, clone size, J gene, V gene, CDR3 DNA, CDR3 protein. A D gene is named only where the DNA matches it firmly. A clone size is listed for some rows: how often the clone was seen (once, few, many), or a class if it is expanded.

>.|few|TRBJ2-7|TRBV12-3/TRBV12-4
TGTGCCAGCAGTTTAGGACCCTCTGACGAGCAGTACTTC
CASSLGPSDEQYF
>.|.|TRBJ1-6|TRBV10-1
TGCGCCAGCAGTGAGTCGAGGGCCGGGAATTCACCCCTCCACTTT
CASSESRAGNSPLHF
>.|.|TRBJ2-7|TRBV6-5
TGTGCCAGCAGTGAAGCTAGCGTCCGGATCTACGAGCAGTACTTC
CASSEASVRIYEQYF
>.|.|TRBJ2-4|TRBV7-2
TGTGCCAGCAGCTCCGGGGTACAAAACATTCAGTACTTC
CASSSGVQNIQYF
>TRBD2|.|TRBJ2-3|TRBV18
TGTGCCAGCTCTTCTACTAGCGGGAGTTCCTACGAGCAGTATTTT
CASSSTSGSSYEQYF
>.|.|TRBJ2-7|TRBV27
TGTGCCAGCAGCACCCGAAGCGGTTCCTACGAGCAGTACTTC
CASSTRSGSYEQYF
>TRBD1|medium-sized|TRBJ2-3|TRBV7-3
TGTGCCAGCAGCCCCTGGGACAGGGGAGCGGATACGCAGTATTTT
CASSPWDRGADTQYF
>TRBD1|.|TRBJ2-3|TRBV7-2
TGTGCCAGCAGCTCTTACAGGGGGCTTGGCACAGATACGCAGTATTTT
CASSSYRGLGTDTQYF
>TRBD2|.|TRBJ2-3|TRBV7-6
TGTGCCAGCAGCCAGCAGGGTAAAGGGGTAGCGGGGGGCACTTTAAAGACAGATACGCAGTATTTT
CASSQQGKGVAGGTLKTDTQYF
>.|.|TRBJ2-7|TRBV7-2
TGTGCCAGCAGCGTAGGACAAATAACCCACCGGCAGTACTTC
CASSVGQITHRQYF